This record covers a single T cell receptor (beta chain). The data were produced by immunoSEQ multiplex PCR, yet TCRdb's version contains in-frame clones alone and is incomplete. The data show about 40,000 clones, 75% to 90% seen once. This sample is drawn from a study of T cell changes during pregnancy in multiple sclerosis. CDR3 length equals 12 residues. The ends were cut back, 6 bases at V and 1 base at J, with 9 bases in the middle. Germline CDR1 GTSNPN, CDR2 SVGIG (reference sequence). The source is a female donor in good health, enrolled as a control in a pregnancy study. The chain has TRBV30 and TRBJ1-1; no firm D call. Material: peripheral blood, obtained in the first trimester of pregnancy. CDR3 loop: CACPTENTEAFF. The DNA of the CDR3 is TGTGCCTGCCCGACTGAGAACACTGAAGCTTTCTTT.